This TCR beta chain was identified in a study of CD8+ T cells in alopecia areata. Study-level points and caveats: For lesional scalp, especially alopecia totalis/universalis, clonality was higher than in normal scalp.

The CDR3 covers 11 residues. Trimming removed 5 bases at V and 5 bases at J, with 6 bases between. The germline CDR1 and CDR2 sequences are SNHLY and FYNNEI. In regard to this clone: Its antigen is as yet unknown.

Once RNA had been extracted, it was reverse transcribed into cDNA to act as the sequencing template. Repertoires were generated with immunoSEQ multiplex PCR, while TCRdb's copy carries only in-frame clones and drops some. The data show approximately 200,000 clones, 45% to 65% seen once. Documented treatment: oral pan-JAK inhibitor, 5-10 mg twice daily. Alopecia areata patients provided lesional scalp punch biopsies and peripheral blood, both collected for the study. Sorting separated CD4+ and CD8+ T cells out of PBMCs. The specimen was CD4+ T cells sorted from blood, collected at week 4, from a patient treated with tofacitinib. This chain joins TRBV2 and TRBJ2-5; D ambiguous. The sequence was collected from a human donor with alopecia areata. In DNA, the CDR3 is TGTGCCAGCAGTTTAGTGGAGACCCAGTACTTC. Its protein is CASSLVETQYF.